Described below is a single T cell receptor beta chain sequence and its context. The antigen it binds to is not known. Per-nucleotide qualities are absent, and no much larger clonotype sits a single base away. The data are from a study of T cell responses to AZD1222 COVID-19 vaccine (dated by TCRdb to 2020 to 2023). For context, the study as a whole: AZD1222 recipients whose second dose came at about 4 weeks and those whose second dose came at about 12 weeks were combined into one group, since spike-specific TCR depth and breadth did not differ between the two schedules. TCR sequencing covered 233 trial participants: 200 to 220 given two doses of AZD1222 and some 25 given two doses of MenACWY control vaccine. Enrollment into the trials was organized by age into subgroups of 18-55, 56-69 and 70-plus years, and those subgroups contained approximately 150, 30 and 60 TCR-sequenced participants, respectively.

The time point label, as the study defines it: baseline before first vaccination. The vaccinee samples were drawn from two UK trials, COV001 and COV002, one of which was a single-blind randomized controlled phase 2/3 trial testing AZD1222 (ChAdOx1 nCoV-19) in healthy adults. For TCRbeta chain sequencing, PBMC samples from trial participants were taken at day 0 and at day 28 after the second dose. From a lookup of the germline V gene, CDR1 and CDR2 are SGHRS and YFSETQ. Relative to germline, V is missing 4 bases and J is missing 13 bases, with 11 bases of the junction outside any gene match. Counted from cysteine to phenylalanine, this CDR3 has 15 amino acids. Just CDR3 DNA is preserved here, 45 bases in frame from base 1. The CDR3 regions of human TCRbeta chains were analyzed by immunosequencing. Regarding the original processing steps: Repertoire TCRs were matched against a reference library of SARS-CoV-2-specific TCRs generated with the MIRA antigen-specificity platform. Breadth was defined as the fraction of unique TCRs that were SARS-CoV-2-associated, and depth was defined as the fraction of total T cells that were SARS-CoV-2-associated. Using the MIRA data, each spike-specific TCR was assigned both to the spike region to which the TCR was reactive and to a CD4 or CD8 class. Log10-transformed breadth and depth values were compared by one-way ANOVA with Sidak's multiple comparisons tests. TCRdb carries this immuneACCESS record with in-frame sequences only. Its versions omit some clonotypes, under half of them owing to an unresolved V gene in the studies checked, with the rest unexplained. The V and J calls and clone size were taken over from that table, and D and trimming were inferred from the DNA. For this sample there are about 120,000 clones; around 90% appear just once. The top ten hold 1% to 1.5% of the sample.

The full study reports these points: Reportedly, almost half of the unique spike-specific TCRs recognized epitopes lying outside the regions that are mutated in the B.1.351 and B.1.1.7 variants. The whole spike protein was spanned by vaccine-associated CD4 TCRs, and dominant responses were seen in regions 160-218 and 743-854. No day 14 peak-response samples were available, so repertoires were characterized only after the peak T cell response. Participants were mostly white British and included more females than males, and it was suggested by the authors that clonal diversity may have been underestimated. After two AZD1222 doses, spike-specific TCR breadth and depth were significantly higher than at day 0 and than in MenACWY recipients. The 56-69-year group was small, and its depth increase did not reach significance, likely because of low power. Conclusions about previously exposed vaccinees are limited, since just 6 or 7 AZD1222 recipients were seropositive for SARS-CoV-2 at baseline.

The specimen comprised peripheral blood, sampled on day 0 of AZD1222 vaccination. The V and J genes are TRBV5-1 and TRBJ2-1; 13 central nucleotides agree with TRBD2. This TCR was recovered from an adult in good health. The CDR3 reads CASSQTSGGTERQFF. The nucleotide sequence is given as TGCGCCAGCAGCCAGACTAGCGGGGGGACTGAACGACAGTTCTTC.